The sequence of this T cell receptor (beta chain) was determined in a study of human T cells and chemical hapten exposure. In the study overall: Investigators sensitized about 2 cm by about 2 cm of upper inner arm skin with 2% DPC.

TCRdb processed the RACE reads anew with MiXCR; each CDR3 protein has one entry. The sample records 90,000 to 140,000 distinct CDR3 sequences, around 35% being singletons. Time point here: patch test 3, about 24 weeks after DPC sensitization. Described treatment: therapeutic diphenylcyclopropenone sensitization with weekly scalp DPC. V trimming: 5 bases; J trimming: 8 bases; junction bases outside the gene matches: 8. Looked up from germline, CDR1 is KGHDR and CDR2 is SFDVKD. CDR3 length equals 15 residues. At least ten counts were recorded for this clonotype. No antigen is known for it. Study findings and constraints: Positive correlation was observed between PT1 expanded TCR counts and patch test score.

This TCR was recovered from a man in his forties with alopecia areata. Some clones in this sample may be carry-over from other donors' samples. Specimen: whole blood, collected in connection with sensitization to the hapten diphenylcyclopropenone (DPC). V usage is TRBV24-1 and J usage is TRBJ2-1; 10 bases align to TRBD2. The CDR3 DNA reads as TGTGCCACCAGTGTCACTAGCGGGACTATAGATGAGCAGTTCTTC. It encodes CATSVTSGTIDEQFF.